Listed here are 13 T cell receptor beta chains from one sample, sequenced in a study of beta chain features in type 1 diabetes. Whole-study findings and limits: Shorter TCRB CDR3s, moderately but significantly so, marked every one of the four CD4+ subsets in Type 1 diabetes patients.

Investigators reverse transcribed all isolated RNA, so they sequenced expressed TCRB transcripts. TCRdb's copy holds only in-frame clones and misses some; the assay was immunoSEQ multiplex PCR. Here the sample spans more than 250,000 clones, 20% being singletons. Antigens for these TCRs are unknown. Sequences were obtained from naive CD4+ T cells from blood. The receptor set was obtained from a woman aged 40 to 50 with type 1 diabetes.

The chain carries TRBV14 and TRBJ2-2; D not resolved. Per germline, CDR1 SGHDN and CDR2 FVKESK. The CDR3 has 14 residues. V lost 4 bases, J lost 0 bases, and 6 bases lay in between. The CDR3 loop reads CASSPSANTGELFF. CDR3 nucleotide sequence: TGTGCCAGCAGCCCCAGCGCGAACACCGGGGAGCTGTTTTTT.

CDR3: CASSQGLAGGNYGYTF. As DNA, the CDR3 is TGCGCCAGCAGCCAAGGCTTGGCGGGGGGCAACTATGGCTACACCTTC. The chain carries TRBV4-3 and TRBJ1-2; D is possibly TRBD1 (6 bases). This CDR3 region has 16 residues. Germline V gene sequence: CDR1 LGHNA, CDR2 YSLEER. V was pared by 1 base and J by 2 bases, with 14 bases between.

The V gene is TRBV4-3, the J gene TRBJ2-7; 9 nucleotides agree with TRBD2. With 0 bases clipped from V and 5 bases from J, the junction kept 5 bases outside the gene matches. From germline, CDR1 is LGHNA and CDR2 YSLEER. The CDR3 sequence is 15 residues long. DNA of the CDR3: TGCGCCAGCAGCCAAGAAGGCGGGAGGGCCCACGAGCAGTACTTC. This translates into CASSQEGGRAHEQYF.

Note on this clone: The same CDR3 is also encoded by other DNA sequences in this sample. The chain employs TRBV9 and TRBJ2-5; 7 bases match TRBD1. With 0 bases clipped from V and 1 base from J, the junction kept 0 bases outside the gene matches. The CDR3 contains 14 residues. Germline V gives CDR1 SGDLS, CDR2 YYNGEE. CDR3 region: CASSVDRGQETQYF. The CDR3 DNA sequence: TGTGCCAGCAGCGTAGACAGGGGCCAAGAGACCCAGTACTTC.

This clone has just a few counts. This sequence joins TRBV5-6 and TRBJ1-6; the match to TRBD1 covers 7 bases. Trimming took 4 bases from V and 0 from J; bases not matched to a gene: 10. CDR1 and CDR2 (germline): SGHDT, YYEEEE. The CDR3 contains 18 residues. CDR3 region: CASSKRQTGISYNSPLHF. The DNA for the CDR3 is TGTGCCAGCAGCAAACGACAGACAGGGATCTCCTATAATTCACCCCTCCACTTT.

This clone was counted only a few times. This chain uses TRBV27 with TRBJ2-6, with D possibly being TRBD1 (6 bases). This CDR3 region has 15 residues. The V gene lost 6 bases and the J gene lost 2 bases, with 11 bases spanning the gap. Germline CDR1 reads MNHEY; CDR2 reads SMNVEV (reference sequence). The CDR3 DNA reads as TGTGCCAGCAGCTACAGGGCGGCTGGGGCCAACGTCCTGACTTTC. It specifies CASSYRAAGANVLTF.

The chain has TRBV29-1 and TRBJ2-5; 7 nucleotides align to TRBD2. J gave up 4 bases and V 6 bases, and 14 bases lay outside the gene matches. From germline, CDR1 is SQVTM and CDR2 ANQGSEA. The CDR3 covers 15 residues. In DNA form, the CDR3 reads TGCAGCGTCCTAGGAGGTGGGGGAGGGTTAGAGACCCAGTACTTC. This gives the protein CSVLGGGGGLETQYF.

This clone was observed a few times. This chain connects TRBV6-1 to TRBJ2-6; the D gene is possibly TRBD1 (6 bases). This CDR3 is 11 amino acids long. V lost 3 bases and J 17 bases, leaving 11 bases between the germline ends. The germline V gene encodes CDR1 MNHNS and CDR2 SASEGT. The CDR3 bases are TGTGCCAGCAGTGATTGGCAGGGGATGACTTTC. It translates to CASSDWQGMTF.

The rearrangement joins TRBV9 to TRBJ2-1; D not certain. Trimming removed 3 bases at V and 7 bases at J, with 17 bases between. There are 15 residues in the CDR3. Germline CDR1 and CDR2: SGDLS and YYNGEE. Written as DNA, the CDR3 is TGTGCCAGCAGCGCCTCCCCCCTAAATTCAAATGAGCAGTTCTTC. It encodes CASSASPLNSNEQFF.

This clone was picked up a small number of times. The chain links TRBV30 to TRBJ2-1; 9 bases are a match to TRBD2. V shed 2 bases, J shed 10 bases, and the junction held 9 bases outside the gene matches. CDR1 is GTSNPN and CDR2 is SVGIG in the germline V gene (reference sequence). The CDR3 has 14 residues. This CDR3 reads CAWSNGLAGAEQFF. The CDR3 DNA reads as TGTGCCTGGAGTAACGGTTTAGCGGGAGCCGAGCAGTTCTTC. The full variable domain, rest sourced from reference TRBV30 and TRBJ2-1, is SQTIHQWPATLVQPVGSPLSLECTVEGTSNPNLYWYRQAAGRGLQLLFYSVGIGQISSEVPQNLSASRPQDRQFILSSKKLLLSDSGFYLCAWSNGLAGAEQFFGPGTRLTVL.

This clone was seen a few times. V usage is TRBV7-2 and J usage is TRBJ2-1; no clear D. Looked up from germline, CDR1 is SGHTA and CDR2 is FQGNSA. The CDR3 runs 12 residues. V lost 1 base to trimming and J lost 12 bases, with 10 bases between them. The CDR3 is CASSLGGLRQFF. The CDR3 DNA follows: TGTGCCAGCAGCTTAGGTGGTTTGAGGCAGTTCTTC.

This chain links TRBV29-1 with TRBJ2-5, with no clear D. This CDR3 is 11 amino acids long. Deletions cut 4 bases from V and 1 base from J, with 4 bases between. Germline lookup yields CDR1 SQVTM and CDR2 ANQGSEA. The CDR3 sequence: CSVAIQETQYF. CDR3 coding DNA: TGCAGCGTTGCCATCCAAGAGACCCAGTACTTC.

The V call is TRBV9, the J call TRBJ1-2; 7 bases fit TRBD1. The junction had 3 bases not matched to a gene; V was cut back by 3 bases and J by 4 bases. The length of the CDR3 is 13 residues. Germline CDR1 is SGDLS and CDR2 is YYNGEE. The CDR3 DNA follows: TGTGCCAGCAGCGAGACAGGGTTCTATGGCTACACCTTC. Its translation is CASSETGFYGYTF.